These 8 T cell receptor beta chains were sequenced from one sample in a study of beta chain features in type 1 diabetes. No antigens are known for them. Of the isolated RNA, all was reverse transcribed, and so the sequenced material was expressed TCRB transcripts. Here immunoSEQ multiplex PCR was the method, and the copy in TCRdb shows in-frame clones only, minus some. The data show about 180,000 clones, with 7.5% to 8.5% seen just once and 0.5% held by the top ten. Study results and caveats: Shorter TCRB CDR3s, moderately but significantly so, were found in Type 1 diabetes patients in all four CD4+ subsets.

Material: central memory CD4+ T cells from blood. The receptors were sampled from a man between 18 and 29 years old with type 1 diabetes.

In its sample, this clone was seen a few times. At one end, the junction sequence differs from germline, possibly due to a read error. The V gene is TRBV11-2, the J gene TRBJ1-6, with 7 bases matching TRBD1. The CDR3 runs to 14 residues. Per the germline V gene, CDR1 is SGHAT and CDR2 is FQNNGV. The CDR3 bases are TGTGCCAGCAGTTTAGACAGGGTGAATTCACCCCTCCACTTT. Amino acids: CASSLDRVNSPLHF. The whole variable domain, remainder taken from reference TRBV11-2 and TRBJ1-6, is EAGVAQSPRYKIIEKRQSVAFWCNPISGHATLYWYQQILGQGPKLLIQFQNNGVVDDSQLPKDRFSAERLKGVDSTLKIQPAKLEDSAVYLCASSLDRVNSPLHFGNGTRLTVT.

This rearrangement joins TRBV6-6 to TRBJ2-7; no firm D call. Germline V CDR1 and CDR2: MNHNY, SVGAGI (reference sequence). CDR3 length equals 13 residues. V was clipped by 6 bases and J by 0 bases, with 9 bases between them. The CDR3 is CASSLLSSYEQYF. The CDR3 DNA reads TGTGCCAGCAGCCTATTGAGCTCCTACGAGCAGTACTTC.

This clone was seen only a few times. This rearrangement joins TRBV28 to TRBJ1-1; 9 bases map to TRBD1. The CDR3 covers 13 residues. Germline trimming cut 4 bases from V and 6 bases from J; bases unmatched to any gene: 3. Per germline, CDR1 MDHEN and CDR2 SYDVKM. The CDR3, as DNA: TGTGCCAGCAGTTGGGGACAGGGCTCTGAAGCTTTCTTT. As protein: CASSWGQGSEAFF.

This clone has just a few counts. The CDR3 nucleotides are TGTGCCAGCAGCTTAGCGATGACTAGGGCAGAGACCCAGTACTTC. This gives the protein CASSLAMTRAETQYF. The V and J genes are TRBV7-2 and TRBJ2-5; D might be TRBD2 (6 bases). Looked up from germline, CDR1 is SGHTA and CDR2 is FQGNSA. The germline V and J ends were trimmed by 0 bases and 4 bases, with 12 bases remaining between them. The CDR3 totals 15 residues.

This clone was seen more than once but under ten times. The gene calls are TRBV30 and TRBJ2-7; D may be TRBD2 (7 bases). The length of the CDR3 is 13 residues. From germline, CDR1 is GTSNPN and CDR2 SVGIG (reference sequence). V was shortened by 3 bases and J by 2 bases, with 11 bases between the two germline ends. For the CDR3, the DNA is TGTGCCTGGAGCTTGGGGGGGCCCTACGAGCAGTACTTC. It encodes CAWSLGGPYEQYF. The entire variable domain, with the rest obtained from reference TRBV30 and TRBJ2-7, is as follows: SQTIHQWPATLVQPVGSPLSLECTVEGTSNPNLYWYRQAAGRGLQLLFYSVGIGQISSEVPQNLSASRPQDRQFILSSKKLLLSDSGFYLCAWSLGGPYEQYFGPGTRLTVT.

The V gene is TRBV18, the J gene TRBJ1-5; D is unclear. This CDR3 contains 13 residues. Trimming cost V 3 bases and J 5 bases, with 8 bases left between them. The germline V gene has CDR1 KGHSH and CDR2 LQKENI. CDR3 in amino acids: CASSPTNDQPQHF. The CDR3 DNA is TGTGCCAGCTCACCGACAAACGATCAGCCCCAGCATTTT. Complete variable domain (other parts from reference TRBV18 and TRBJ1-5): NAGVMQNPRHLVRRRGQEARLRCSPMKGHSHVYWYRQLPEEGLKFMVYLQKENIIDESGMPKERFSAEFPKEGPSILRIQQVVRGDSAAYFCASSPTNDQPQHFGDGTRLSIL.

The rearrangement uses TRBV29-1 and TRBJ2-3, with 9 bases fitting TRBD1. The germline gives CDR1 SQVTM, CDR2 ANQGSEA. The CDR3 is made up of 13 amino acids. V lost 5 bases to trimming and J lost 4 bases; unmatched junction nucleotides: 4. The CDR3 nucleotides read TGCAGCGTTTCACAGGGGGCCCCAGATACGCAGTATTTT. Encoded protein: CSVSQGAPDTQYF.

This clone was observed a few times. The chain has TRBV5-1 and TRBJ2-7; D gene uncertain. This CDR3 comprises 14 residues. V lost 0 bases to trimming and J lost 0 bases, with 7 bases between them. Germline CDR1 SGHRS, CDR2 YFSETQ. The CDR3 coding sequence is TGCGCCAGCAGCTTGGGGCGGAACTCCTACGAGCAGTACTTC. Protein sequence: CASSLGRNSYEQYF. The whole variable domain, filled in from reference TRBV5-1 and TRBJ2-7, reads KAGVTQTPRYLIKTRGQQVTLSCSPISGHRSVSWYQQTPGQGLQFLFEYFSETQRNKGNFPGRFSGRQFSNSRSEMNVSTLELGDSALYLCASSLGRNSYEQYFGPGTRLTVT.